The 13 T cell receptor beta chains below all came from one sample that was sequenced in a study of blood T cell repertoires in COVID-19. The protocol was immunoSEQ multiplex PCR, while the TCRdb copy is restricted to in-frame clones and leaves out a portion. Here the sample spans around 100,000 clones, approximately 80% being singletons. The sample was peripheral blood. These receptors all come from a man older than 75 with COVID-19, enrolled during active disease.

This clone was seen only once. The gene calls are TRBV30 and TRBJ2-2; TRBD2 aligns across 7 bases. The V gene's germline CDR1 is GTSNPN and CDR2 SVGIG (reference sequence). Trimming removed 4 bases from V and 3 bases from J; junction bases left unmatched: 11. The CDR3 covers 16 residues. CDR3 DNA: TGTGCCTGGAATGTAGCCCCCGGGGGGTACACCGGGGAGCTGTTTTTT. This encodes CAWNVAPGGYTGELFF.

This clone occurred once. V usage is TRBV28 and J usage is TRBJ2-7; 11 bases match TRBD2. CDR1 is MDHEN, CDR2 SYDVKM, per germline. The V gene end was trimmed by 2 bases and the J gene end by 1 base; junction bases not matched to a gene: 4. The CDR3 is made up of 16 amino acids. Here the CDR3 reads CASSLTGTSGSYEQYF. The DNA of the CDR3 is TGTGCCAGCAGTTTAACCGGGACTAGCGGATCCTACGAGCAGTACTTC.

A note on this clone: This same CDR3 is encoded by further DNA sequences in the sample. The V and J genes are TRBV5-1 and TRBJ2-1, with D possibly being TRBD2 (6 bases). The CDR3 extends over 15 amino acids. The germline V gene has CDR1 SGHRS and CDR2 YFSETQ. The V and J ends lost 3 bases and 0 bases respectively, with 10 bases between them. Here the CDR3 reads CASSSAGSSYNEQFF. Here the CDR3 DNA reads TGCGCCAGCAGCTCTGCGGGGAGCTCCTACAATGAGCAGTTCTTC.

This sequence joins TRBV29-1 and TRBJ1-3; D gene uncertain. Germline CDR1 is SQVTM and CDR2 is ANQGSEA. The CDR3 has 14 amino acids. Trimming cost V 5 bases and J 0 bases, with 11 bases left between them. CDR3 in DNA: TGCAGCGTTAGGCCAGACTCCTCTGGAAACACCATATATTTT. Protein sequence: CSVRPDSSGNTIYF.

The gene calls are TRBV10-3 and TRBJ1-5; D remains ambiguous. From germline, CDR1 is ENHRY and CDR2 SYGVKD. This CDR3 comprises 15 residues. Between the trimmed V and J ends, which lost 9 bases and 6 bases, there was a span of 21 bases. Here the CDR3 reads CAIRSEKGEGQPQHF. The CDR3 DNA reads as TGTGCCATACGTTCGGAGAAGGGTGAGGGTCAGCCCCAGCATTTT.

This clone was counted once. V and J are TRBV29-1 and TRBJ1-2, with 7 bases aligning to TRBD1. V trimming: 7 bases; J trimming: 4 bases; junction bases outside the gene matches: 6. This CDR3 comprises 12 residues. The V gene's germline CDR1 is SQVTM and CDR2 ANQGSEA. CDR3 protein: CSATGQIYGYTF. The CDR3 bases are TGCAGCGCCACGGGACAGATCTATGGCTACACCTTC.

This clone came up once. V and J are TRBV6-2 or TRBV6-3 and TRBJ2-2; weak D call: TRBD2 (5 bases). V gave up 5 bases and J gave up 1 base, with 11 bases separating them. The CDR3 contains 15 residues. The V gene's germline CDR1 is MNHEY and CDR2 SVGEGT. The CDR3 coding sequence is TGTGCCAGCAGTAAACTAGTGATGAACACCGGGGAGCTGTTTTTT. Encoded protein: CASSKLVMNTGELFF.

This CDR3 is CASSLDGQGGSPLHF. The CDR3 coding sequence is TGTGCCAGCAGCTTAGATGGGCAGGGGGGTTCACCCCTCCACTTT. The chain employs TRBV7-9 and TRBJ1-6; TRBD1 matches at 7 bases. From germline, CDR1 is SEHNR and CDR2 FQNEAQ (reference sequence). This CDR3 has 15 residues. V lost 1 base and J lost 9; bases outside the gene matches: 6.

The chain recombines TRBV21-1 with TRBJ1-1. TRBV21-1 constitutes a pseudogene. This CDR3 comprises 14 residues. CDR3 sequence reads: CASSKVMTGCAAFF. The CDR3 bases are TGTGCCAGCAGCAAAGTGATGACGGGATGTGCAGCTTTCTTT.

V gene TRBV5-4 combines with J gene TRBJ2-7; possible D gene TRBD1, 5 bases. The ends were cut back, 4 bases at V and 4 bases at J, with 15 bases in the middle. The CDR3 consists of 14 residues. Germline CDR1 and CDR2: SGHNT and YYREEE (reference sequence). The CDR3 sequence is CASSQGPNGYEQYF. CDR3 DNA sequence: TGTGCCAGCAGCCAGGGTCCCAATGGGTACGAGCAGTACTTC.

The genes are TRBV19 and TRBJ2-7; D is uncertain. The CDR3 covers 12 residues. Germline CDR1 reads LNHDA; CDR2 reads SQIVND (reference sequence). V lost 3 bases, J lost 6 bases, and 9 bases lay in between. CDR3 amino acids: CASSMYVGEQYF. In DNA form, the CDR3 reads TGTGCCAGTAGTATGTACGTCGGCGAGCAGTACTTC.

The chain combines TRBV14 with TRBJ2-1; tentative D call: TRBD1 (5 bases). V dropped 1 base and J dropped 9 bases, with 13 bases sitting between them. The CDR3 contains 14 residues. CDR1 and CDR2 from the germline V gene are SGHDN and FVKESK. CDR3 coding DNA: TGTGCCAGCAGCCAAGCGAGTGGGCAGGGTGAGCAGTTCTTC. Amino acid sequence: CASSQASGQGEQFF.

The CDR3 region has the DNA TGTGCCAGCAGTTACGCCGGTTACGAGCAGTACTTC. It specifies CASSYAGYEQYF. The chain combines TRBV6-5 with TRBJ2-7; D is ambiguous. The V gene lost 2 bases and the J gene lost 4 bases, with 6 bases spanning the gap. Germline V gene lookup returns CDR1 MNHEY and CDR2 SVGAGI. This CDR3 region has 12 residues.